Listed below are T cell receptor beta chains from one sample, sequenced in a study of cytomegalovirus exposure and HLA in healthy donors. Method: immunoSEQ multiplex PCR; TCRdb's copy keeps in-frame clones and lacks some. The repertoire holds approximately 300,000 clones, with 75% to 90% as singletons. The sequenced sample was PBMCs. Receptors were obtained from a woman aged 18-29 years in good health and CMV-seronegative. The CDR3 runs from the conserved cysteine through the conserved F or W. The order of the fields is J gene, clone size, CDR3 length, D gene, V gene, CDR3 DNA, CDR3 protein. D genes are given only for firm matches. Where a row states a size, it is once, few, many or the class of an expanded clone; other rows omit it.

J gene: TRBJ2-5
clone size: -
CDR3 length: 12
D gene: -
V gene: TRBV5-6
CDR3 DNA: TGTGCCAGCAGCTTTCGTATGGCGGCCCAGTACTTC
CDR3 protein: CASSFRMAAQYF

J gene: TRBJ2-1
clone size: -
CDR3 length: 13
D gene: TRBD1
V gene: TRBV29-1
CDR3 DNA: TGCAGCGCGGTTGGACAGGGATACAATGAGCAGTTCTTC
CDR3 protein: CSAVGQGYNEQFF

J gene: TRBJ2-7
clone size: -
CDR3 length: 16
D gene: -
V gene: TRBV27
CDR3 DNA: TGTGCCAGCAGTCAACTATTGGACGGAGGGCCCTACGAGCAGTACTTC
CDR3 protein: CASSQLLDGGPYEQYF

J gene: TRBJ2-7
clone size: once
CDR3 length: 15
D gene: TRBD2
V gene: TRBV28
CDR3 DNA: TGTGCCAGCAGTCCTAGCGGGGTCAGCTCCTACGAGCAGTACTTC
CDR3 protein: CASSPSGVSSYEQYF

J gene: TRBJ1-4
clone size: few
CDR3 length: 14
D gene: -
V gene: TRBV11-2
CDR3 DNA: TGTGCCAGCAGCCCCCGGTTGGGGGGTGAAAAACTGTTTTTT
CDR3 protein: CASSPRLGGEKLFF

J gene: TRBJ1-1
clone size: -
CDR3 length: 12
D gene: TRBD1
V gene: TRBV29-1
CDR3 DNA: TGCAGCGTTGAAGATCCCGGACAGGGAGCTTTCTTT
CDR3 protein: CSVEDPGQGAFF

J gene: TRBJ2-7
clone size: -
CDR3 length: 16
D gene: TRBD2
V gene: TRBV11-1
CDR3 DNA: TGTGCCAGCAGCGGACTAGCGGGAGTCAGCTCCTACGAGCAGTACTTC
CDR3 protein: CASSGLAGVSSYEQYF

J gene: TRBJ1-1
clone size: -
CDR3 length: 12
D gene: -
V gene: TRBV28
CDR3 DNA: TGTGCCAGCAGTTTCCATCCAGGGGAAGCTTTCTTT
CDR3 protein: CASSFHPGEAFF

J gene: TRBJ2-3
clone size: -
CDR3 length: 16
D gene: TRBD2
V gene: TRBV7-9
CDR3 DNA: TGTGCCAGCAGCCCCCAGATAGCGGGAGCTGGCGATACGCAGTATTTT
CDR3 protein: CASSPQIAGAGDTQYF

J gene: TRBJ2-5
clone size: -
CDR3 length: 18
D gene: TRBD2
V gene: TRBV7-7
CDR3 DNA: TGTGCCAGCAGCTCTTTCTTACTAGCGGGAGGCCCCCCAGAGACCCAGTACTTC
CDR3 protein: CASSSFLLAGGPPETQYF

J gene: TRBJ2-3
clone size: -
CDR3 length: 17
D gene: TRBD1
V gene: TRBV5-4
CDR3 DNA: TGTGCCAGCACCATAGTGGGACAGGGGGCTTTCACAGATACGCAGTATTTT
CDR3 protein: CASTIVGQGAFTDTQYF

J gene: TRBJ2-1
clone size: -
CDR3 length: 17
D gene: TRBD2
V gene: TRBV29-1
CDR3 DNA: TGCAGCTCCGGGGGGACTAGCGGGAGGCGGGCCTCTAATGAGCAGTTCTTC
CDR3 protein: CSSGGTSGRRASNEQFF

J gene: TRBJ2-2
clone size: -
CDR3 length: 16
D gene: TRBD2
V gene: TRBV27
CDR3 DNA: TGTGCCAGCAGTTTATATGGACTAGTGACCGGCGGGGAGCTGTTTTTT
CDR3 protein: CASSLYGLVTGGELFF

J gene: TRBJ2-1
clone size: -
CDR3 length: 14
D gene: TRBD2
V gene: TRBV29-1
CDR3 DNA: TGCAGCTCCGGACTAGCGGGAGATCCGGGTGAGCAGTTCTTC
CDR3 protein: CSSGLAGDPGEQFF

J gene: TRBJ2-7
clone size: -
CDR3 length: 12
D gene: -
V gene: TRBV13
CDR3 DNA: TGTGCCAGCAGCTTAGGCTCTCGGGAGCAGTACTTC
CDR3 protein: CASSLGSREQYF

J gene: TRBJ2-1
clone size: -
CDR3 length: 14
D gene: TRBD2
V gene: TRBV5-4
CDR3 DNA: TGTGCGATGGGAGGGAGCGGGGAAGGGAATGAGCAGTTCTTC
CDR3 protein: CAMGGSGEGNEQFF

J gene: TRBJ2-2
clone size: -
CDR3 length: 14
D gene: -
V gene: TRBV13
CDR3 DNA: TGTGCCAGCAGCTTAGGCCGGGTTACCGGGGAGCTGTTTTTT
CDR3 protein: CASSLGRVTGELFF

J gene: TRBJ2-1
clone size: -
CDR3 length: 14
D gene: TRBD2
V gene: TRBV18
CDR3 DNA: TGTGCCAGCTCACCCTTGACTAGCATCGATGAGCAGTTCTTC
CDR3 protein: CASSPLTSIDEQFF

J gene: TRBJ1-1
clone size: -
CDR3 length: 14
D gene: -
V gene: TRBV27
CDR3 DNA: TGTGCCAGCAGTTTTTGGCGCGGAGGCGAAGAAGCTTTCTTT
CDR3 protein: CASSFWRGGEEAFF

J gene: TRBJ2-3
clone size: few
CDR3 length: 16
D gene: -
V gene: TRBV4-2
CDR3 DNA: TGTGCCAGCAGCCAATTGGGGGGAGGGGGGCCAGATACGCAGTATTTT
CDR3 protein: CASSQLGGGGPDTQYF

J gene: TRBJ2-3
clone size: -
CDR3 length: 16
D gene: TRBD2
V gene: TRBV9
CDR3 DNA: TGTGCCAGCAGCGCCGGGACTAGCTCCCTCACCGATACGCAGTATTTT
CDR3 protein: CASSAGTSSLTDTQYF

J gene: TRBJ2-5
clone size: few
CDR3 length: 11
D gene: -
V gene: TRBV5-1
CDR3 DNA: TGCGCCAGCAGCTCGGGTGAGACCCAGTACTTC
CDR3 protein: CASSSGETQYF

J gene: TRBJ2-3
clone size: -
CDR3 length: 15
D gene: -
V gene: TRBV9
CDR3 DNA: TGTGCCAGCAGCGTAGAACAGGGCCGCACAGATACGCAGTATTTT
CDR3 protein: CASSVEQGRTDTQYF

J gene: TRBJ2-7
clone size: -
CDR3 length: 13
D gene: -
V gene: TRBV29-1
CDR3 DNA: TGCAGCGTTGTTGGCAGGGAATCCTACGAGCAGTACTTC
CDR3 protein: CSVVGRESYEQYF

J gene: TRBJ2-7
clone size: -
CDR3 length: 14
D gene: TRBD2
V gene: TRBV28
CDR3 DNA: TGTGCCAGCAGTACCCCAGCGGGAGTGAACGAGCAGTACTTC
CDR3 protein: CASSTPAGVNEQYF

J gene: TRBJ2-7
clone size: -
CDR3 length: 13
D gene: TRBD1
V gene: TRBV5-6
CDR3 DNA: TGTGCCAGCAGTTCGACAGGGGGAGACGAGCAGTACTTC
CDR3 protein: CASSSTGGDEQYF

J gene: TRBJ1-3
clone size: few
CDR3 length: 15
D gene: -
V gene: TRBV7-9
CDR3 DNA: TGTGCCAGCAGCCCCACGGGGAGCTCTGGAAACACCATATATTTT
CDR3 protein: CASSPTGSSGNTIYF

J gene: TRBJ2-5
clone size: -
CDR3 length: 16
D gene: -
V gene: TRBV7-7
CDR3 DNA: TGTGCCAGCAGCTTTGGTAGCGGCTCCTGGGGAGAGACCCAGTACTTC
CDR3 protein: CASSFGSGSWGETQYF

J gene: TRBJ2-7
clone size: once
CDR3 length: 16
D gene: TRBD2
V gene: TRBV11-2
CDR3 DNA: TGTGCCAGCAGCTCGAGACTAGCGGGCCTAGGCTACGAGCAGTACTTC
CDR3 protein: CASSSRLAGLGYEQYF

J gene: TRBJ1-1
clone size: -
CDR3 length: 13
D gene: -
V gene: TRBV30
CDR3 DNA: TGTGCCTGGGGGGCCGATCTCAACACTGAAGCTTTCTTT
CDR3 protein: CAWGADLNTEAFF

J gene: TRBJ1-1
clone size: -
CDR3 length: 15
D gene: -
V gene: TRBV7-9
CDR3 DNA: TGTGCCAGCAGCTTCGAAAACATCCTGAACACTGAAGCTTTCTTT
CDR3 protein: CASSFENILNTEAFF

J gene: TRBJ2-7
clone size: -
CDR3 length: 14
D gene: TRBD1
V gene: TRBV19
CDR3 DNA: TGTGCCAGTAGTATCGAGACAGGGGCCTACGAGCAGTACTTC
CDR3 protein: CASSIETGAYEQYF

J gene: TRBJ2-1
clone size: -
CDR3 length: 15
D gene: -
V gene: TRBV6-5
CDR3 DNA: TGTGCCAGCAGTCTTAGACCCGGCGGGTACAATGAGCAGTTCTTC
CDR3 protein: CASSLRPGGYNEQFF

J gene: TRBJ1-1
clone size: -
CDR3 length: 14
D gene: -
V gene: TRBV9
CDR3 DNA: TGTGCCAGCAGCTTCCGGGACACCTACACTGAAGCTTTCTTT
CDR3 protein: CASSFRDTYTEAFF

J gene: TRBJ2-7
clone size: -
CDR3 length: 13
D gene: TRBD1
V gene: TRBV5-4
CDR3 DNA: TGTGCCAGCAGCTTGGGAGCAGGGGGCGAGCAGTACTTC
CDR3 protein: CASSLGAGGEQYF

J gene: TRBJ1-5
clone size: -
CDR3 length: 15
D gene: -
V gene: TRBV2
CDR3 DNA: TGTGCCAGCAGTGAATCTGGCATGGGCAATCAGCCCCAGCATTTT
CDR3 protein: CASSESGMGNQPQHF

J gene: TRBJ2-7
clone size: -
CDR3 length: 15
D gene: -
V gene: TRBV14
CDR3 DNA: TGTGCCAGCAGCCAAGATGGTGGAGATACCTACGAGCAGTACTTC
CDR3 protein: CASSQDGGDTYEQYF

J gene: TRBJ2-7
clone size: -
CDR3 length: 14
D gene: TRBD1
V gene: TRBV6-6
CDR3 DNA: TGTGCCAGCAGTTGGGACAGGCCTAGGGACGAGCAGTACTTC
CDR3 protein: CASSWDRPRDEQYF

J gene: TRBJ2-7
clone size: -
CDR3 length: 16
D gene: TRBD2
V gene: TRBV5-1
CDR3 DNA: TGCGCCAGCAGCTTGGGAAGCGGGAGCCCAACCTACGAGCAGTACTTC
CDR3 protein: CASSLGSGSPTYEQYF

J gene: TRBJ1-3
clone size: -
CDR3 length: 15
D gene: TRBD1
V gene: TRBV7-3
CDR3 DNA: TGTGCCAGCAGCAGTCATCCAGGGGGTGGAAACACCATATATTTT
CDR3 protein: CASSSHPGGGNTIYF

J gene: TRBJ2-2
clone size: -
CDR3 length: 15
D gene: TRBD2
V gene: TRBV19
CDR3 DNA: TGTGCCAGTAGGATTAGCGGGATCACGCCCGGGGAGCTGTTTTTT
CDR3 protein: CASRISGITPGELFF

J gene: TRBJ2-7
clone size: once
CDR3 length: 15
D gene: TRBD2
V gene: TRBV13
CDR3 DNA: TGTGCCAGCAGCCCCTTGACTAGCGGGAGTTACGAGCAGTACTTC
CDR3 protein: CASSPLTSGSYEQYF

J gene: TRBJ2-2
clone size: once
CDR3 length: 16
D gene: TRBD1
V gene: TRBV27
CDR3 DNA: TGTGCCAGCAGTTTATTAAGGACAGGGGGGACCGGGGAGCTGTTTTTT
CDR3 protein: CASSLLRTGGTGELFF

J gene: TRBJ2-1
clone size: -
CDR3 length: 14
D gene: -
V gene: TRBV7-3
CDR3 DNA: TGTGCCAGCAGCTCCCGCGAACCGATCAATGAGCAGTTCTTC
CDR3 protein: CASSSREPINEQFF

J gene: TRBJ1-2
clone size: -
CDR3 length: 14
D gene: TRBD1
V gene: TRBV6-5
CDR3 DNA: TGTGCCAGCAGTTACACCCAGGGGGCGATAGGCTACACCTTC
CDR3 protein: CASSYTQGAIGYTF

J gene: TRBJ2-7
clone size: -
CDR3 length: 16
D gene: TRBD2
V gene: TRBV19
CDR3 DNA: TGTGCCAGTAGTATAGTCGGGGGGACGACCCCCTACGAGCAGTACTTC
CDR3 protein: CASSIVGGTTPYEQYF

J gene: TRBJ2-5
clone size: -
CDR3 length: 14
D gene: -
V gene: TRBV27
CDR3 DNA: TGTGCCAGCAGTCCCGAGAGGGTTAGAGAGACCCAGTACTTC
CDR3 protein: CASSPERVRETQYF

J gene: TRBJ2-7
clone size: -
CDR3 length: 14
D gene: -
V gene: TRBV10-3
CDR3 DNA: TGTGCCATCAGTGAGTCAACTAGTTCGGGCGAGCAGTACTTC
CDR3 protein: CAISESTSSGEQYF

J gene: TRBJ1-4
clone size: few
CDR3 length: 13
D gene: -
V gene: TRBV2
CDR3 DNA: TGTGCCAGCAGTGCAGGGGTGGATGAAAAACTGTTTTTT
CDR3 protein: CASSAGVDEKLFF

J gene: TRBJ1-1
clone size: -
CDR3 length: 16
D gene: TRBD1
V gene: TRBV7-3
CDR3 DNA: TGTGCCAGCAGCACGGGACAGGCGATAATGAACACTGAAGCTTTCTTT
CDR3 protein: CASSTGQAIMNTEAFF

J gene: TRBJ2-1
clone size: -
CDR3 length: 13
D gene: -
V gene: TRBV9
CDR3 DNA: TGTGCCAGCAGCGGGCCAGTTATCAATGAGCAGTTCTTC
CDR3 protein: CASSGPVINEQFF

J gene: TRBJ1-2
clone size: -
CDR3 length: 17
D gene: -
V gene: TRBV27
CDR3 DNA: TGTGCCAGCAGTTTTTCAGTGTCGACGGGGGTTAGCTATGGCTACACCTTC
CDR3 protein: CASSFSVSTGVSYGYTF

J gene: TRBJ2-3
clone size: -
CDR3 length: 15
D gene: -
V gene: TRBV9
CDR3 DNA: TGTGCCAGCAGCGTATCTGCAGGGTTGTCAGATACGCAGTATTTT
CDR3 protein: CASSVSAGLSDTQYF

J gene: TRBJ2-1
clone size: -
CDR3 length: 11
D gene: -
V gene: TRBV29-1
CDR3 DNA: TGCAGCGTAGACCCTGGAGAGAAGTGGTTCTTC
CDR3 protein: CSVDPGEKWFF

J gene: TRBJ2-7
clone size: -
CDR3 length: 14
D gene: -
V gene: TRBV9
CDR3 DNA: TGTGCCAGCAGCGTAGGACAGGTCTCCTACGAGCAGTACTTC
CDR3 protein: CASSVGQVSYEQYF